These 12 T cell receptor beta chains originate from one sample sequenced in a study of T cells in Graves' hyperthyroidism and ophthalmopathy. Authors of the study amplified TCR beta CDR3 regions from RNA transcripts. The HTBI primer set served for first-round RT-PCR of the TCR CDR3. Each CDR3 protein gets one entry after TCRdb re-called the multiplex PCR reads with MiXCR. The table has 500,000 or so distinct CDR3 sequences, about 15% seen once; the top ten hold about 16%. The material sequenced was blood. Receptor source: a woman between 18 and 29 years old with Graves' ophthalmopathy.

This clonotype has just a few counts. The chain links TRBV12-3 or TRBV12-4 to TRBJ2-3, with D perhaps matching TRBD2 (7 bases). The V end was cut by 3 bases, the J end by 0 bases, with 16 bases between. CDR3 length equals 17 residues. The CDR3 region has the DNA TGTGCCAGCAGTTTCGTGGGCGGGGGCGTTAGCACAGATACGCAGTATTTT. Translated, it gives CASSFVGGGVSTDTQYF.

This clonotype has only a few counts. The rearrangement joins TRBV7-2 to TRBJ2-1; D not certain. Germline values: CDR1 SGHTA, CDR2 FQGNSA. CDR3 size: 12 residues. Deletions cut 5 bases from V and 7 bases from J, with 9 bases between. CDR3 nucleotide sequence: TGTGCCAGCAGCAAGCTCGGGAATGAGCAGTTCTTC. This sequence encodes CASSKLGNEQFF.

At least ten counts were recorded for this clonotype. V is TRBV7-6 and J is TRBJ2-2; TRBD2 matches at 11 bases. CDR1 and CDR2 from the germline V gene are SGHVS and FNYEAQ. Trimming removed 4 bases from V and 1 base from J; junction bases left unmatched: 11. This CDR3 contains 19 residues. The CDR3 DNA is TGTGCCAGCAGCTCACCACCCTCTAGCGGGAGGTGGAACACCGGGGAGCTGTTTTTT. Its translation is CASSSPPSSGRWNTGELFF.

This clonotype was seen a few times. The J gene is TRBJ2-1, the V gene TRBV6-1; TRBD2 agrees at 8 bases. The CDR3 contains 17 residues. CDR1 is MNHNS, CDR2 SASEGT, per germline. The V and J ends lost 4 bases and 6 bases, in that order; junction bases with no gene match: 14. The CDR3 here is CASSAYPGLDGPNEQFF. DNA for the CDR3: TGTGCCAGCAGTGCCTACCCGGGACTAGATGGTCCCAATGAGCAGTTCTTC.

This clonotype was seen only a few times. The V call is TRBV9, the J call TRBJ1-6, with 8 bases lining up with TRBD1. V dropped 3 bases and J dropped 6; count of bases not matched to a gene: 5. Germline loops: CDR1 SGDLS, CDR2 YYNGEE. CDR3 length: 15 residues. CDR3 in DNA: TGTGCCAGCAGCGGGCAGGGGGCGGTTAATTCACCCCTCCACTTT. Encoded protein: CASSGQGAVNSPLHF.

The gene calls are TRBV20-1 and TRBJ1-1; D gene unclear. Per germline, CDR1 DFQATT and CDR2 SNEGSKA (reference sequence). This CDR3 comprises 10 residues. The germline V and J ends were trimmed by 4 bases and 8 bases, with 8 bases remaining between them. Written as DNA, the CDR3 is TGCAGTGCTACCCATCGGGAAGCTTTCTTT. Protein: CSATHREAFF.

This clonotype was seen ten or more times. The chain has TRBV6-2 or TRBV6-3 and TRBJ1-1, with D unclear. Germline CDR1 reads MNHEY; CDR2 reads SVGEGT. V lost 4 bases and J 0 bases, leaving 12 bases between the germline ends. The CDR3 is 15 amino acids. CDR3 bases: TGTGCCAGCAGTTCCACCCGTGTGATGAACACTGAAGCTTTCTTT. Translated, it gives CASSSTRVMNTEAFF.

Worth noting for this clonotype: This is likely a read error, given that the CDR3 carries no conserved phenylalanine or tryptophan at its end. The rearrangement links TRBV20-1 to TRBJ2-7, with D tentatively TRBD1 (6 bases). The germline V and J ends were trimmed by 3 bases and 3 bases, with 15 bases remaining between them. This CDR3 spans 14 amino acids. Per germline, CDR1 DFQATT and CDR2 SNEGSKA (reference sequence). Here the CDR3 reads CSASSRGQYYEQYL. In DNA form, the CDR3 reads TGCAGTGCTAGTTCCAGGGGCCAGTACTACGAGCAGTACCTC.

This clonotype came up many times. The chain has TRBV30 and TRBJ2-5, with 11 positions matching TRBD2. V shed 5 bases, J shed 1 base, and the junction held 6 bases outside the gene matches. This CDR3 has 15 residues. In germline, CDR1 is GTSNPN, CDR2 SVGIG (reference sequence). The CDR3 DNA reads TGTGCCTGGGGTAGCGGGGGGGCCCTCCAAGAGACCCAGTACTTC. Protein product: CAWGSGGALQETQYF.

This clonotype was seen repeatedly, ten times or more. The chain joins TRBV30 to TRBJ2-7; tentatively, D is TRBD1 or TRBD2 (5 bases each). Germline CDR1 is GTSNPN and CDR2 is SVGIG (reference sequence). The V and J ends lost 4 bases and 1 base respectively, with 20 bases between them. The CDR3 is 16 residues long. The CDR3 DNA reads as TGTGCCTGGAACCTCTTCGGGGCAGCGAGGTCCTACGAGCAGTACTTC. Its translation is CAWNLFGAARSYEQYF.

V usage is TRBV12-3 or TRBV12-4 and J usage is TRBJ1-5; a possible D gene is TRBD1 (5 bases). This CDR3 has 16 residues. V gave up 8 bases and J gave up 0 bases, with 17 bases separating them. DNA of the CDR3: TGTGCCAGCTGGAGGGCAGGGCCGTATAGCAATCAGCCCCAGCATTTT. Amino acids: CASWRAGPYSNQPQHF.

The chain combines TRBV29-1 with TRBJ2-7, with D perhaps matching TRBD2 (5 bases). The CDR3 is made up of 12 amino acids. V shed 0 bases and J shed 5 bases, with 8 bases lying between them. Germline assignment: CDR1 SQVTM and CDR2 ANQGSEA. The CDR3 DNA follows: TGCAGCGTTGAAGATAACGGGAACGAGCAGTACTTC. Translation gives CSVEDNGNEQYF.